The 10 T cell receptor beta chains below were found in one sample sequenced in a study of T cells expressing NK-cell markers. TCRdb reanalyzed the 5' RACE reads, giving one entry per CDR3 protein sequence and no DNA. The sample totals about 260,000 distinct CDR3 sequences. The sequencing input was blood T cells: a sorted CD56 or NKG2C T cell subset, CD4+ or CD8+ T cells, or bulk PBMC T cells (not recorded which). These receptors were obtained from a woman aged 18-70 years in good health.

The CDR3 is CASSPTGPGQLSGTQYF. The chain links TRBV7-3 to TRBJ2-3; absent DNA, TCRdb's TRBD1 call cannot be checked. Germline V CDR1 and CDR2: SGHTA, FQGTGA. The CDR3 loop spans 17 amino acids.

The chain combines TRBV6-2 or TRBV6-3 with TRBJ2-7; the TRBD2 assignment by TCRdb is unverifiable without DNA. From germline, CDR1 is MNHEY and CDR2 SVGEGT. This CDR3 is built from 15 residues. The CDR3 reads CASSTIAGGHYEQYF.

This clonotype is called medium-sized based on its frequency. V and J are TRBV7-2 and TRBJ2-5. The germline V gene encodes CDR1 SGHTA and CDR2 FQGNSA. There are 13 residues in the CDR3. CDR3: CASSLRLAETQYF.

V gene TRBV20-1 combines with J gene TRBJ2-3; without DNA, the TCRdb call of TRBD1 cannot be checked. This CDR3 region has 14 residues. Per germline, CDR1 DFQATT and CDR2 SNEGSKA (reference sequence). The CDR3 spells CSAPRGRGTDTQYF.

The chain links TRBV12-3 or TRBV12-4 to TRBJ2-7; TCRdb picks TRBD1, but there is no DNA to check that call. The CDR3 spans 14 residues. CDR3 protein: CASSPLRGAYEQYF.

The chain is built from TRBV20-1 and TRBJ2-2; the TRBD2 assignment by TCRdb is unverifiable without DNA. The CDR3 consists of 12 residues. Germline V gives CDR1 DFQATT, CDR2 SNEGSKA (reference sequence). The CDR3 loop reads CSASSSAGELFF.

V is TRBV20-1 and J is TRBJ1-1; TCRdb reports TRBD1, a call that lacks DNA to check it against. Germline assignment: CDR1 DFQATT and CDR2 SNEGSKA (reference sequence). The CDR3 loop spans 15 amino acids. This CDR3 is CSAREAGTGNTEAFF.

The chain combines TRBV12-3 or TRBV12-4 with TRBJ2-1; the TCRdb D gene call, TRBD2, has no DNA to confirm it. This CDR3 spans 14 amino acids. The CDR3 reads CAAGSVGRFSEQFF.

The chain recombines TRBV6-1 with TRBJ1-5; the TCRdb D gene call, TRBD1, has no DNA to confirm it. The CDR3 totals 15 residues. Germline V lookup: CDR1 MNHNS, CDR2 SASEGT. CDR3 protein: CASIRIRGPDQPQHF.

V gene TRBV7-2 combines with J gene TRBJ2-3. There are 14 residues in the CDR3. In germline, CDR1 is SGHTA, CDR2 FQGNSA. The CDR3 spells CASSSPSSTDTQYF.